This entry features one TCR beta chain sequence. The same CDR3 is also encoded by other DNA sequences in this sample. The entry originates in a study of shared clonotypes between healthy human individuals. The CDR3 spans 11 residues. Looked up from germline, CDR1 is GTSNPN and CDR2 is SVGIG (reference sequence). V was pared by 2 bases and J by 4 bases, with 5 bases between. In the original workflow: Junction-only immunoSEQ sequences carried no quality scores, so filtering differed. The method was immunoSEQ multiplex PCR; TCRdb's version includes in-frame clones alone and lacks a portion of them. Clone size and V and J calls were adopted from that table, with D and trimming inferred from the DNA. The sample lists over 850,000 clones; roughly 74% were seen once.

The J gene is TRBJ2-5, the V gene TRBV30; the D is unclear. The sequenced material came from memory CD4+ T cells from PBMCs. Subset denoted: CD45RA-negative fraction. The TCR sequence derives from a man aged 18 to 29 in good health. Some clones in this sample may be carry-over from other donors' samples. CDR3 in DNA: TGTGCCTGGAGTCTTGGAGAGACCCAGTACTTC. Translated: CAWSLGETQYF.